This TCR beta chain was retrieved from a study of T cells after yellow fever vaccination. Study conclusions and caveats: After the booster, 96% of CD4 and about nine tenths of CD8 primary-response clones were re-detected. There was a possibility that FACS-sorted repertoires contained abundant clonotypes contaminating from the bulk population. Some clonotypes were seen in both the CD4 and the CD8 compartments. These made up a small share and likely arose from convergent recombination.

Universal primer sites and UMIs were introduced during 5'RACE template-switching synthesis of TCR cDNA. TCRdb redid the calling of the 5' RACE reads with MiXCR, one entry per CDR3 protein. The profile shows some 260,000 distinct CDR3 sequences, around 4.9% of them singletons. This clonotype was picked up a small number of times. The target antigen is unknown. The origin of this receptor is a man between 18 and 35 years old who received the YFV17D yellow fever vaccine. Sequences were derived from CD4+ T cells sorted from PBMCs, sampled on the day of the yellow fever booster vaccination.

CDR3 in DNA: TGTGCCTGGAGTCCCTGGACTGAGAATTCACCCCTCCACTTT. Translating gives CAWSPWTENSPLHF. V and J are TRBV30 and TRBJ1-6; D unclear. CDR1 and CDR2 from the germline V gene are GTSNPN and SVGIG (reference sequence). V was shortened by 2 bases and J by 7 bases, with 12 bases between the two germline ends. The CDR3 covers 14 residues. The whole variable domain, remainder taken from reference TRBV30 and TRBJ1-6, is SQTIHQWPATLVQPVGSPLSLECTVEGTSNPNLYWYRQAAGRGLQLLFYSVGIGQISSEVPQNLSASRPQDRQFILSSKKLLLSDSGFYLCAWSPWTENSPLHFGNGTRLTVT.